The clone carrying this T cell receptor (beta chain) occurred many times. Its target is unknown. The sample is drawn from a study of blood T cells in healthy people across ages. Study findings and constraints: In older individuals, TCR beta diversity per million T cells was lower, falling roughly linearly with age.

Germline CDR1 and CDR2: DFQATT and SNEGSKA (reference sequence). V gave up 6 bases and J gave up 3 bases; unmatched junction bases: 7. This CDR3 is 14 amino acids long. The draw of peripheral blood yielded ten milliliters from each donor. The total RNA that was extracted per sample amounted to at least 5 micrograms. Then a second PCR, running roughly 7 to 11 cycles, was carried out with a sample-barcoded 5' primer and a J-beta primer mix. Each cDNA molecule was tagged by a template-switch adaptor that had 12 random nucleotides. TCRdb reanalysed the 5' RACE reads using MiXCR and keeps one entry per CDR3 protein. Found here are fewer than 800,000 distinct CDR3 sequences, about 30% of them singletons; the top ten hold 15%.

This chain uses TRBV20-1 with TRBJ2-5, with 10 bases fitting TRBD2. The specimen sequenced was blood. The receptor was isolated from an elderly woman in good health. CDR3 nucleotide sequence: TGCAGTGCGCCTAGCGGGGGCTGGGAAGAGACCCAGTACTTC. Protein product: CSAPSGGWEETQYF.